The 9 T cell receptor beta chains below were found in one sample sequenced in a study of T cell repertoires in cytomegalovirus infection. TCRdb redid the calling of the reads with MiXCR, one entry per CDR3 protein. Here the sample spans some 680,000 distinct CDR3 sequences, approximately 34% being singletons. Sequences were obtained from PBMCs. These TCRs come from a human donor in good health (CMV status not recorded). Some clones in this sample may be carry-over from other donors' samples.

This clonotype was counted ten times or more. DNA for the CDR3: TGTGCCAGCAGCTTATTTCAGGGGCTCTACGAGCAGTACTTC. Translated: CASSLFQGLYEQYF. The chain recombines TRBV7-2 with TRBJ2-7; TRBD1 might be the D (6 bases). The germline V gene encodes CDR1 SGHTA and CDR2 FQGNSA. The CDR3 length is 14 residues. V lost 2 bases, J lost 3 bases, and 11 bases lay in between. Based on the CDR3 plus reference TRBV7-2 and TRBJ2-7, the full variable domain is GAGVSQSPSNKVTEKGKDVELRCDPISGHTALYWYRQSLGQGLEFLIYFQGNSAPDKSGLPSDRFSAERTGGSVSTLTIQRTQQEDSAVYLCASSLFQGLYEQYFGPGTRLTVT.

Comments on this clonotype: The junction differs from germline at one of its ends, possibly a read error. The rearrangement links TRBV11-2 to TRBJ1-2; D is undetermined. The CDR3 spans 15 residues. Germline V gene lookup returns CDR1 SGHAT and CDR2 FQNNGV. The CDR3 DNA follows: TGTGCCAGCAGTTCCGCGGAGGGCAGAGACTATGTCTACACCTTC. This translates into CASSSAEGRDYVYTF.

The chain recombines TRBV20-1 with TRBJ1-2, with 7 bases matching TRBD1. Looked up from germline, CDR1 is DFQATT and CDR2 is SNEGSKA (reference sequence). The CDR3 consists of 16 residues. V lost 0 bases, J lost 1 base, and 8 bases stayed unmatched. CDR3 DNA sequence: TGCAGTGCTAGAGATTTTGGACAGGCTAGTAACTATGGCTACACCTTC. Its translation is CSARDFGQASNYGYTF.

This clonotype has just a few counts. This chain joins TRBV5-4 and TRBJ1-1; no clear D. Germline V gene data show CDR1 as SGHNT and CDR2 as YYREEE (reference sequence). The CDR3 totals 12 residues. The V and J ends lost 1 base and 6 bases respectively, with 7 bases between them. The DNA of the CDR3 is TGTGCCAGCAGCTTGTCCGGTGCTGAAGCTTTCTTT. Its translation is CASSLSGAEAFF.

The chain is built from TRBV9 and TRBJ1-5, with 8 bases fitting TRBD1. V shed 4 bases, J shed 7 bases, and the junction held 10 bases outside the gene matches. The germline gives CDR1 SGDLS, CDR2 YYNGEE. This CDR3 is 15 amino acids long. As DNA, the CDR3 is TGTGCCAGCAGCCTTGGGACAGGTTCGGGACAGCCCCAGCATTTT. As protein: CASSLGTGSGQPQHF.

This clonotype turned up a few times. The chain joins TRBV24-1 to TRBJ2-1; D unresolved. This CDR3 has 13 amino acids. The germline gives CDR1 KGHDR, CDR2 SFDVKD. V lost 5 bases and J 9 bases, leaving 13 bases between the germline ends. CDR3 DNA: TGTGCCACCAGTGTTTCAGGCGACCGTGAGCAGTTCTTC. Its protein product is CATSVSGDREQFF.

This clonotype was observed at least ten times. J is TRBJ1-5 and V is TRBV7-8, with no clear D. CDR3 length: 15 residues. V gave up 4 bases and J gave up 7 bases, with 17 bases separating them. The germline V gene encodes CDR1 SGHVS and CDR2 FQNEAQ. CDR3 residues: CASSYSPGPFQPQHF. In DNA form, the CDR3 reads TGTGCCAGCAGCTACAGCCCTGGGCCGTTCCAGCCCCAGCATTTT.

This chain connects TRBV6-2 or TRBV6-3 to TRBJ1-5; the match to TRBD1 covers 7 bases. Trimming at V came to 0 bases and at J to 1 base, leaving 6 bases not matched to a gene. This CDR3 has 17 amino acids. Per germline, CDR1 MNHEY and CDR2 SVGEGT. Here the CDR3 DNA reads TGTGCCAGCAGTTACTCCAGACAGGGTCTCAGCAATCAGCCCCAGCATTTT. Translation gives CASSYSRQGLSNQPQHF.

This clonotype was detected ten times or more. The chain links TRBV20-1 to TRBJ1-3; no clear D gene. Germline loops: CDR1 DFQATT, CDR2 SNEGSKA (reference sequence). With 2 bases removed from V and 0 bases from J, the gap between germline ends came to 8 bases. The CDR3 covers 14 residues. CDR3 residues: CSARSGNSGNTIYF. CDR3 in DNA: TGCAGTGCTAGATCCGGTAACTCTGGAAACACCATATATTTT.